Given below is one T cell receptor (beta chain) in context. The antigen is not known. These data belong to a study of T and B cells in COVID-19 patients. Study results and limitations: In COVID-19 patients, T cell receptor beta variable and joining gene use was reportedly strongly skewed.

From blood, about 240-550 ng of genomic DNA served as TRB template. TRB rearrangements were amplified by multiplex PCR with BIOMED2 TRB-A/B primers. TCRdb fed the multiplex PCR reads into MiXCR, producing one record per CDR3 protein. The repertoire includes 20,000 to 30,000 distinct CDR3 sequences, approximately 29% of them detected once, and over 1.5% sits in the top ten. The TCR sequence derives from a human donor who had recovered from COVID-19. The sequencing input was blood.

This CDR3 reads CASSKVRDRNNSPLHF. CDR3 coding DNA: TGTGCCAGTAGTAAGGTCCGGGACAGGAATAATTCACCCCTCCACTTT. The chain uses TRBV19 and TRBJ1-6; TRBD1 matches 8 bases. Germline V CDR1 and CDR2: LNHDA, SQIVND (reference sequence). The CDR3 is 16 amino acids. With 4 bases clipped from V and 5 bases from J, the junction kept 7 bases outside the gene matches.